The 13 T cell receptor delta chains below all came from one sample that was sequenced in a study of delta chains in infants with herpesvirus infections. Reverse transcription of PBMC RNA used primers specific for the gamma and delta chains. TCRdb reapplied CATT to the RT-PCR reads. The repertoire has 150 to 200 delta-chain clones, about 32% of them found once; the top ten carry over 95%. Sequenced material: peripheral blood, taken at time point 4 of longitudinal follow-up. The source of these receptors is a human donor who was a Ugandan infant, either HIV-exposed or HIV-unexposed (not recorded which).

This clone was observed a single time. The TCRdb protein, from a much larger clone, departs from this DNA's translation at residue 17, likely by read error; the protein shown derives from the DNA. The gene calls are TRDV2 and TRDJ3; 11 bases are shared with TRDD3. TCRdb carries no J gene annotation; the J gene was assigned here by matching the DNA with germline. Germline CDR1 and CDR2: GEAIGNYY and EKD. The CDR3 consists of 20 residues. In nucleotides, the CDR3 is TGTGCCTGTGACGTAGTGTGGGGGATACGGAGCTCCTGGGACACCCGACGGATGTTTTTC. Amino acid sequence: CACDVVWGIRSSWDTRRMFF.

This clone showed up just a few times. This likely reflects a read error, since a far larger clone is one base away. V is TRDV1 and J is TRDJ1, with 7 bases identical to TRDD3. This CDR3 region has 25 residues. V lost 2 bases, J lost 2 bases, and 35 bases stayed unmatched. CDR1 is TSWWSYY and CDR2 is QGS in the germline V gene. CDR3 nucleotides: TGTGCTCTTGGGGAAATGGGGTTTTGGATCTCTTACTGGGGATGGGAACCCCTCGGGACCGATAAACTCATCTTT. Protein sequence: CALGEMGFWISYWGWEPLGTDKLIF.

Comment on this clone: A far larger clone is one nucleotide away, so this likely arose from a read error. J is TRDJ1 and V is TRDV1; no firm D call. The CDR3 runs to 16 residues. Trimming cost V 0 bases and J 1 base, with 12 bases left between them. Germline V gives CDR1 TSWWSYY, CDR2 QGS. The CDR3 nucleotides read TGTGCTCTTGGGGAACTAGGGACCTGCTGCACCGATAAACTCATCTTT. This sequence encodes CALGELGTCCTDKLIF.

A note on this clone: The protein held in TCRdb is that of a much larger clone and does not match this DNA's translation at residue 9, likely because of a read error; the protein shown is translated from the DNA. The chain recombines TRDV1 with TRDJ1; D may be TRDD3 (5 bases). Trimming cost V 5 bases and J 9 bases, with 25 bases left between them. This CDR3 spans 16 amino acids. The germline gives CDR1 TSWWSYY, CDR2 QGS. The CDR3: CALGSRGVRGSAELIF. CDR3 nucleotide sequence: TGTGCTCTTGGGTCCCGGGGGGTCCGGGGGTCGGCCGAACTCATCTTT.

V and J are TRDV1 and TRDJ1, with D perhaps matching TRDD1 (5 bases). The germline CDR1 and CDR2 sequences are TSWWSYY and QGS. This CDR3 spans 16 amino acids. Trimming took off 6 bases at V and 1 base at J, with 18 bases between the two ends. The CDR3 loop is CALGFPLEISTDKLIF. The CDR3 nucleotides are TGTGCTCTTGGATTCCCCCTTGAAATCTCCACCGATAAACTCATCTTT.

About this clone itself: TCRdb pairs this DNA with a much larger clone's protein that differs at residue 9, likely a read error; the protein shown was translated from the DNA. In nucleotides, the CDR3 is TGTGCCTTTTTTCCTAAACACATCATAAACCCCCAACTCATCTTT. It is translated as CAFFPKHIINPQLIF. This chain uses TRDV3 with TRDJ1, with D perhaps matching TRDD2 (6 bases). The J gene, missing from TCRdb, was assigned here through DNA to germline matching. Germline V gene sequence: CDR1 TVYSNPD, CDR2 GDNSRS (reference sequence). The V gene lost 2 bases and the J gene lost 9 bases, with 25 bases spanning the gap. The CDR3 runs to 15 residues. The full variable domain, its missing parts supplied by reference TRDV3 and TRDJ1, is CDKVTQSSPDQTVASGSEVVLLCTYDTVYSNPDLFWYRIRPDYSFQFVFYGDNSRSEGADFTQGRFSVKHILTQKAFHLVISPVRTEDSATYYCAFFPKHIINPQLIFGKGTRVTVEP.

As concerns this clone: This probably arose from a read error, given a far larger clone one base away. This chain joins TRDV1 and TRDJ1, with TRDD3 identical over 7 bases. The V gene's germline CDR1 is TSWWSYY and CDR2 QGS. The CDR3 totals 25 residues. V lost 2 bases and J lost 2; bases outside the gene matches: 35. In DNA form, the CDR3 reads TGTGCTCTTGGGGAAATGGGGTTTTGGATCTCTTACTGGGGATGGAGACCCCTCGGGACCGATAAACTCATCTTT. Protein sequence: CALGEMGFWISYWGWRPLGTDKLIF.

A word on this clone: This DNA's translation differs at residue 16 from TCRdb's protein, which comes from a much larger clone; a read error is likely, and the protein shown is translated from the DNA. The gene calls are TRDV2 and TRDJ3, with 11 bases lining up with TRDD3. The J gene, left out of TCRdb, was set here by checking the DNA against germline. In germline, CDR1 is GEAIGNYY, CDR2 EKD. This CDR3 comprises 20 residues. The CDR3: CACDVVWGIRSSWDTQQMFF. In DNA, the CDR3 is TGTGCCTGTGACGTAGTGTGGGGGATACGGAGCTCCTGGGACACCCAACAGATGTTTTTC.

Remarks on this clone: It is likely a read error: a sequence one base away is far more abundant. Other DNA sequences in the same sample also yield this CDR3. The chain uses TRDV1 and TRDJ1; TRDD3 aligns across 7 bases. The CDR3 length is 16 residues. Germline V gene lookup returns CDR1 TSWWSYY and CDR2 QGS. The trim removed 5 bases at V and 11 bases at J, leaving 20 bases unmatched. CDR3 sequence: CALGSRGVWGSAELIF. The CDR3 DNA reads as TGTGCTCTTGGGTCCCGGGGGGTCTGGGGGTCGGCCGAGCTCATCTTT.

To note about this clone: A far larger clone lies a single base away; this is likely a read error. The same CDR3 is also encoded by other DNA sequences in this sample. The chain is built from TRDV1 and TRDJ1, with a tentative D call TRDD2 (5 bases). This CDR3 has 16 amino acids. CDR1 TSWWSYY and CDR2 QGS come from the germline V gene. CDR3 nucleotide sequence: TGTGCTCTTGGGGAACTAGGGACCTACTGCACCGATAAACTCATTTTT. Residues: CALGELGTYCTDKLIF.

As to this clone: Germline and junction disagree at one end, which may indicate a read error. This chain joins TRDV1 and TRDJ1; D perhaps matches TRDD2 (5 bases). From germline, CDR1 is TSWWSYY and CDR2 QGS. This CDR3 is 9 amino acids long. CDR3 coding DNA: TGTGCTCTTGGGGAACTGGCCTTCTTC. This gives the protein CALGELAFF.

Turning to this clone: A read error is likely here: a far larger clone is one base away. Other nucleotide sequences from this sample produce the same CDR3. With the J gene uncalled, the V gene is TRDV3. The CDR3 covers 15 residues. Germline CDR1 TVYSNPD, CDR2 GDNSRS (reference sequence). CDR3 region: CAFFPKHILNPQLIF. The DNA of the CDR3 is TGTGCCTTTTTTCCTAAACACATCTTAAACCCCCAACTCATTTTT.

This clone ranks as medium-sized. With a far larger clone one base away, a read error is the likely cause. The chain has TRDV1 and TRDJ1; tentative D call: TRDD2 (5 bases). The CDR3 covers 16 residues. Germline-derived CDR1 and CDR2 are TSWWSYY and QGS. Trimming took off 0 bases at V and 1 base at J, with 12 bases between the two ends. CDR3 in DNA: TGTGCTCTTGGGGAACTAGGGGCCTACTGCACCGATAAACTCATCTTT. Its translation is CALGELGAYCTDKLIF.